This T cell receptor (beta chain) was sequenced for a study of T cell repertoires in cytomegalovirus infection. This clonotype was counted ten times or more. The V end lost 2 bases, the J end lost 1 base, and 10 bases lay between the germline ends. CDR3 length: 15 amino acids. Per the germline V gene, CDR1 is SGHAT and CDR2 is FQDESV (reference sequence). TCRdb itself ran the reads through MiXCR, one entry per CDR3 protein. The data show about 240,000 distinct CDR3 sequences, around 6.4% seen once. This TCR was recovered from a human donor in good health (CMV status not recorded). Some clones in this sample may be carry-over from other donors' samples. Material: PBMCs. V and J are TRBV11-1 and TRBJ2-3, with TRBD1 as a possible D gene (6 bases). CDR3: CASSLSPGGTDTQYF. DNA of the CDR3: TGTGCCAGCAGCTTAAGTCCAGGGGGCACAGATACGCAGTATTTT.